The rows below give T cell receptor beta chains drawn from one sample of a study of T cells after yellow fever vaccination. TCRdb recomputed calls from the 5' RACE reads with MiXCR, one row per CDR3 protein. Of approximately 150,000 distinct CDR3 sequences in the sample, 9.3% are singletons; the top ten hold around 33%. Sequencing was performed on CD8+ T cells sorted from PBMCs, taken 45 days after the yellow fever booster vaccination. These receptors were obtained from a man aged 18 to 35 who received the YFV17D yellow fever vaccine. The CDR3 runs from the conserved cysteine through the conserved F or W. The D gene is left open where the match is weak. For some rows the clone size is stated as once, few or many, or as a class when expanded; others skip it.

j_call v_call d_call clone_size cdr3_nt cdr3_aa
TRBJ2-3 TRBV9 NA NA TGTGCCAGCAGCCAGCAAGAGGCTATACTCACAGATACGCAGTATTTT CASSQQEAILTDTQYF
TRBJ2-5 TRBV5-1 TRBD2 NA TGCGCCAGCAGACAGCCGGGACTACGAGAAGAGACCCAGTACTTC CASRQPGLREETQYF
TRBJ1-1 TRBV5-1 TRBD1 many TGCGCCAGCAGCTTCAGGGGGCAGGACACTGAAGCTTTCTTT CASSFRGQDTEAFF
TRBJ2-1 TRBV11-3 NA few TGTGCCAGCAGCTTCGGGGGAATCTCCTACAATGAGCAGTTCTTC CASSFGGISYNEQFF
TRBJ1-6 TRBV15 NA few TGTGCCACCAGCTCTCCCTGGGCGGCAGATAATTCACCCCTCCACTTT CATSSPWAADNSPLHF
TRBJ1-4 TRBV11-2 NA few TGTGCCAGCAGCTCGTCAGTCGGTGTCGAAAAACTGTTTTTT CASSSSVGVEKLFF
TRBJ1-5 TRBV6-2/TRBV6-3 NA NA TGTGCCAGCAGTTACACCCCCGGGCGGGAGCCCCAGCATTTT CASSYTPGREPQHF
TRBJ2-5 TRBV28 TRBD1 NA TGTGCCAGCAGGACAGGGTTGGGAGAGACCCAGTACTTC CASRTGLGETQYF
TRBJ2-1 TRBV11-3 NA few TGTGCCAGCAGCCTGTGGGCCTACCAAGGGGAGCAGTTCTTC CASSLWAYQGEQFF
TRBJ2-1 TRBV12-3/TRBV12-4 TRBD2 NA TGTGCCAGCAGACCAGGCGGGGGTTCCTACAATGAGCAGTTCTTC CASRPGGGSYNEQFF
TRBJ2-7 TRBV27 NA few TGTGCCAGCAGTTCGACGGAACTTCTGACCTACGAGCAGTACTTC CASSSTELLTYEQYF
TRBJ2-6 TRBV5-1 NA few TGCGCCAGCAGCTTGGCGGTCTCGGGGGCCAACGTCCTGACTTTC CASSLAVSGANVLTF
TRBJ1-2 TRBV27 NA few TGTGCCAGCAGCCGAGTATGGGCCAGGGGCTACACCTTC CASSRVWARGYTF
TRBJ1-5 TRBV6-2/TRBV6-3 NA many TGTGCCAGCAGTGGCCGACCGGACGGCAATCAGCCCCAGCATTTT CASSGRPDGNQPQHF
TRBJ1-5 TRBV5-8 NA few TGTGCCAGCAGCCTGGAGCAGGGGAATCAGCCCCAGCATTTT CASSLEQGNQPQHF
TRBJ2-4 TRBV6-2/TRBV6-3 NA NA TGTGCCAGCAGTTACGGTCTAGCCAAATACATTCAGTACTTC CASSYGLAKYIQYF
TRBJ2-6 TRBV6-5 NA few TGTGCCAGCAGTGTAGACAGGTCTGGGGCCAACGTCCTGACTTTC CASSVDRSGANVLTF
TRBJ1-1 TRBV29-1 NA many TGCAGCGTGGAGACAGCGAACACTGAAGCTTTCTTT CSVETANTEAFF
TRBJ2-1 TRBV25-1 NA NA TGTGCCAGCAGTGCCCGGGGGGCAAGGGAGCAGTTCTTC CASSARGAREQFF
TRBJ2-7 TRBV13 NA NA TGTGCCAGCAGCCCAACCAATCGGGAGCAGTACTTC CASSPTNREQYF
TRBJ2-2 TRBV12-3/TRBV12-4 TRBD1 NA TGTGCCAGCAGTACTGGGACAGGCCGCCTTGGGGAGCTGTTTTTT CASSTGTGRLGELFF
TRBJ1-2 TRBV6-5 NA few TGTGCCAGCAGTTCCGCGGGTCCATCGTTTGGCTACACCTTC CASSSAGPSFGYTF
TRBJ2-7 TRBV5-5 NA many TGTGCCAGCAGCTTGCCGTACGAGCAGTACTTC CASSLPYEQYF
TRBJ1-4 TRBV29-1 TRBD1 NA TGCAGCGGACAGGGGGCGGAAAAACTGTTTTTT CSGQGAEKLFF
TRBJ2-7 TRBV7-9 TRBD1 NA TGTGCCAGCAGCCCTCCCGGGACAGGGTCCTACGAGCAGTACTTC CASSPPGTGSYEQYF
TRBJ2-3 TRBV6-2/TRBV6-3 NA few TGTGCCAGCAGTTACCTATCTTCGGGAACAGATACGCAGTATTTT CASSYLSSGTDTQYF
TRBJ2-7 TRBV10-1 TRBD1 few TGCGCCAGCAGTGCCGAAGGGACAGGGAATTACGAGCAGTACTTC CASSAEGTGNYEQYF
TRBJ2-7 TRBV3-1 TRBD2 many TGTGCCAGCAGCCAACATGGGAGGGGAGCGTACGAGCAGTACTTC CASSQHGRGAYEQYF
TRBJ1-1 TRBV3-1 TRBD1 many TGTGCCAGCAGCCTAACAGGGGGTGGGACTGAAGCTTTCTTT CASSLTGGGTEAFF
TRBJ2-5 TRBV4-3 NA many TGCGCCAGCAGCCAAGTGTGGGGCCAAGAGACCCAGTACTTC CASSQVWGQETQYF
TRBJ2-1 TRBV29-1 NA NA TGCAGCGTTGATTCGGGTTACAATGAGCAGTTCTTC CSVDSGYNEQFF
TRBJ1-1 TRBV10-3 NA few TGTGCCATCCAGCAGGGGAGCACTGAAGCTTTCTTT CAIQQGSTEAFF
TRBJ2-6 TRBV6-5 NA NA TGTGCCAGCAGTTACTCGAGAGCTATTGGGGCCAACGTCCTGACTTTC CASSYSRAIGANVLTF
TRBJ1-1 TRBV5-1 NA few TGCGCCAGCAGCTTCGGTATGCTGAACACTGAAGCTTTCTTT CASSFGMLNTEAFF
TRBJ2-7 TRBV2 NA few TGTGCCAGCAGTGAAGCAATAGGCGGGTACTACGAGCAGTACTTC CASSEAIGGYYEQYF
TRBJ1-1 TRBV29-1 NA few TGCAGCGTTATGTTACCCGTAGTAGGCACTGAAGCTTTCTTT CSVMLPVVGTEAFF
TRBJ2-7 TRBV29-1 NA NA TGCAGCGTTGCACTCGACGGGGCCTACGAGCAGTACTTC CSVALDGAYEQYF
TRBJ2-1 TRBV9 NA few TGTGCCAGCAGCGTCCCGAGGGGTGAGCAGTTCTTC CASSVPRGEQFF
TRBJ1-1 TRBV27 NA many TGTGCCAGCATAGGTTGGGGGCCTGAAGCTTTCTTT CASIGWGPEAFF
TRBJ2-2 TRBV27 NA few TGTGCCAGCAGTCCCTTGGGATACTTGGCCAAAGAGCTGTTTTTT CASSPLGYLAKELFF
TRBJ2-1 TRBV6-2/TRBV6-3 NA NA TGTGCCAGCAGCCAACTAGTTACTGAGCAGTTCTTC CASSQLVTEQFF